This is a list of T cell receptor beta chains from one sample in a study of blood T cell repertoires in COVID-19. TCRdb's table, derived via immunoSEQ multiplex PCR, lists solely in-frame clones and lacks some. The profile shows about 150,000 clones, around 82% of them singletons. Sequencing input: peripheral blood. The source of these receptors is a man aged 55 to 70 with COVID-19, enrolled during active disease. The CDR3 runs from the conserved cysteine through the conserved F or W. D genes are given only for firm matches. Rows give clone size only sometimes, using once, few, many, or a class for an expanded clone.

J gene | V gene | D gene | clone size | CDR3 protein | CDR3 DNA
TRBJ2-2 | TRBV3-1/TRBV3-2 | TRBD2 | - | CASSQEARGLAGRIGELFF | TGTGCCAGCAGCCAAGAGGCAAGAGGACTAGCGGGACGAATCGGGGAGCTGTTTTTT
TRBJ2-3 | TRBV7-2 | TRBD1 | once | CASRPPTGASTDTQYF | TGTGCCAGCAGGCCTCCGACAGGGGCTAGCACAGATACGCAGTATTTT
TRBJ2-7 | TRBV4-2 | TRBD1 | - | CASSRSWDRGSYEQYF | TGTGCCAGCAGCCGCAGCTGGGACAGGGGGTCCTACGAGCAGTACTTC
TRBJ1-5 | TRBV6-2/TRBV6-3 | - | - | CASSYTGYGNQPQHF | TGTGCCAGCAGTTATACAGGGTACGGCAATCAGCCCCAGCATTTT
TRBJ2-1 | TRBV7-9 | TRBD2 | - | CASSPYLAGGNEQFF | TGTGCCAGCAGCCCTTACCTAGCGGGAGGGAATGAGCAGTTCTTC
TRBJ2-7 | TRBV10-3 | TRBD1 | once | CAISPMTGSYEQYF | TGTGCCATCAGTCCGATGACAGGGTCCTACGAGCAGTACTTC
TRBJ2-1 | TRBV7-3 | - | - | CASSLGQGGSLSSYNEQFF | TGTGCCAGCAGCTTAGGGCAGGGGGGCTCCTTAAGCTCCTACAATGAGCAGTTCTTC
TRBJ2-7 | TRBV7-2 | TRBD1 | - | CASSLRVGTGTYEQYF | TGTGCCAGCAGCTTGCGTGTCGGGACAGGGACCTACGAGCAGTACTTC
TRBJ1-2 | TRBV13 | - | - | CASSPRTANYGYTF | TGTGCCAGCAGCCCCCGGACAGCAAACTATGGCTACACCTTC
TRBJ2-2 | TRBV11-2 | TRBD1 | - | CASSPDRGVGELFF | TGTGCCAGCAGCCCGGACAGGGGGGTGGGGGAGCTGTTTTTT
TRBJ2-7 | TRBV5-1 | - | - | CASSLGAVPSYEQYF | TGCGCCAGCAGCTTGGGGGCCGTACCGAGCTACGAGCAGTACTTC
TRBJ2-2 | TRBV7-3 | TRBD2 | - | CASSGGTAGANTGELFF | TGCGCCAGCAGCGGGGGTACAGCGGGGGCGAACACCGGGGAGCTGTTTTTT
TRBJ2-3 | TRBV7-3 | TRBD2 | - | CASSLRAGGPEHRDTQYF | TGTGCCAGCAGCTTAAGGGCGGGGGGACCCGAACACAGGGATACGCAGTATTTT
TRBJ1-5 | TRBV12-3/TRBV12-4 | - | - | CASSLTGDQPQHF | TGTGCCAGCAGTTTGACAGGAGATCAGCCCCAGCATTTT
TRBJ1-1 | TRBV6-5 | - | - | CASSKIQGIAEAFF | TGTGCCAGCTCAAAAATTCAGGGTATTGCTGAAGCTTTCTTT
TRBJ1-6 | TRBV11-2 | - | - | CASSLEQGQLVPLHF | TGTGCCAGCAGCTTAGAACAGGGCCAGTTGGTACCCCTCCACTTT
TRBJ1-3 | TRBV19 | - | few | CASSSQAGSGNTIYF | TGTGCCAGTAGTAGCCAGGCGGGTTCTGGAAACACCATATATTTT
TRBJ1-4 | TRBV5-1 | TRBD1 | - | CASSHRGDNEKLFF | TGCGCCAGCAGCCACAGGGGAGATAATGAAAAACTGTTTTTT
TRBJ1-5 | TRBV14 | TRBD1 | - | CASSPGTANQPQHF | TGTGCCAGCAGCCCGGGGACAGCGAATCAGCCCCAGCATTTT
TRBJ2-1 | TRBV7-9 | - | - | CASSPQHNEQFF | TGTGCCAGCAGCCCACAGCACAATGAGCAGTTCTTC
TRBJ1-6 | TRBV4-1 | TRBD1 | - | CASSQMTGTANSPLHF | TGCGCCAGCAGCCAGATGACCGGGACAGCTAATTCACCCCTCCACTTT
TRBJ1-2 | TRBV11-1 | - | - | CASSPTGYGYTF | TGTGCCAGCAGCCCCACGGGATATGGCTACACCTTC
TRBJ2-7 | TRBV6-2/TRBV6-3 | TRBD1 | - | CASSLSQGQGAYEQYF | TGTGCCAGCAGTCTAAGTCAGGGACAGGGTGCGTACGAGCAGTACTTC
TRBJ1-2 | TRBV29-1 | TRBD1 | - | CSVGDRDDYGYTF | TGCAGCGTTGGGGACAGGGACGACTATGGCTACACCTTC
TRBJ2-7 | TRBV24-1 | - | few | CATSDSHKTEAYEQYF | TGTGCCACCAGTGATTCCCACAAGACAGAAGCCTACGAGCAGTACTTC
TRBJ2-5 | TRBV19 | - | - | CASSRDIQETQYF | TGTGCCAGTAGTCGGGACATTCAAGAGACCCAGTACTTC
TRBJ1-5 | TRBV19 | - | - | CASRVTASNQPQHF | TGTGCCAGTAGGGTGACAGCTAGCAATCAGCCCCAGCATTTT
TRBJ2-2 | TRBV7-2 | - | - | CASRLTGTTIGELFF | TGTGCCAGCAGGCTAACCGGGACAACGATCGGGGAGCTGTTTTTT
TRBJ2-5 | TRBV7-9 | - | few | CASSLGSGAQETQYF | TGTGCCAGCAGCTTAGGTTCAGGGGCTCAAGAGACCCAGTACTTC
TRBJ2-6 | TRBV5-6 | TRBD1 | - | CASSITGVGANVLTF | TGTGCCAGCAGCATTACAGGGGTAGGGGCCAACGTCCTGACTTTC
TRBJ2-1 | TRBV5-1 | - | - | CASSLTPVNEQFF | TGCGCCAGCAGCTTGACCCCGGTCAATGAGCAGTTCTTC
TRBJ1-2 | TRBV29-1 | - | - | CSASVGARGYTF | TGCAGCGCCTCCGTGGGGGCTCGGGGCTACACCTTC
TRBJ2-5 | TRBV7-9 | - | - | CASSLSGLAKETQYF | TGTGCCAGCAGCTTAAGTGGCCTAGCGAAAGAGACCCAGTACTTC
TRBJ2-7 | TRBV7-8 | - | - | CASSLKRTVAYEQYF | TGTGCCAGCAGCTTAAAAAGGACAGTTGCGTACGAGCAGTACTTC
TRBJ1-3 | TRBV7-3 | - | few | CASSLSPGTTGNTIYF | TGTGCCAGCAGCCTAAGCCCCGGGACAACTGGAAACACCATATATTTT
TRBJ2-3 | TRBV11-2 | TRBD1 | - | CASSLGRQGDTQYF | TGTGCCAGCAGCTTAGGCCGACAGGGGGATACGCAGTATTTT